These 20 T cell receptor beta chains originate from one sample sequenced in a study of shared clonotypes between healthy human individuals. Naive CD8 cells comprised CD45RO-negative, CCR7-positively selected cells, excluding terminally differentiated effector memory CD45RA+ cells. Produced via immunoSEQ multiplex PCR; TCRdb's table is partial and in-frame only. The sample lists over 2,000,000 clones; 93% were seen once. The sample taken for sequencing was naive CD8+ T cells from PBMCs. All receptors derive from a man aged 18 to 30 in good health. Some clones in this sample may be carry-over from other donors' samples.

The chain carries TRBV7-9 and TRBJ1-2; no definite D call. Trimming removed 1 base at V and 4 bases at J, with 10 bases between. This CDR3 contains 14 residues. In germline, CDR1 is SEHNR, CDR2 FQNEAQ (reference sequence). This chain's CDR3 is CASSLVTSFYGYTF. CDR3 in DNA: TGTGCCAGCAGCTTAGTAACCAGCTTCTATGGCTACACCTTC.

The V and J genes are TRBV9 and TRBJ2-3, with 8 bases matching TRBD2. Germline lookup yields CDR1 SGDLS and CDR2 YYNGEE. This CDR3 spans 16 amino acids. V shed 0 bases, J shed 3 bases, and the junction held 6 bases outside the gene matches. Written as DNA, the CDR3 is TGTGCCAGCAGCGTAGCGAGCGGGAGTCGGACAGATACGCAGTATTTT. This gives the protein CASSVASGSRTDTQYF.

The genes are TRBV2 and TRBJ1-1; 10 bases map to TRBD1. V lost 3 bases, J lost 3 bases, and 4 bases stayed unmatched. The CDR3 is 15 amino acids. Per the germline V gene, CDR1 is SNHLY and CDR2 is FYNNEI. CDR3: CASSDTTGGYTEAFF. CDR3 DNA: TGTGCCAGCAGTGATACGACAGGGGGCTACACTGAAGCTTTCTTT.

The V and J genes are TRBV6-6 and TRBJ2-1; D gene unclear. CDR1 MNHNY and CDR2 SVGAGI come from the germline V gene (reference sequence). The CDR3 is 13 amino acids. V lost 7 bases and J lost 5, with 12 bases in between. DNA of the CDR3: TGTGCCAGCAAGTTTGGCGATCACAATGAGCAGTTCTTC. Translating gives CASKFGDHNEQFF.

The chain employs TRBV7-2 and TRBJ2-1; 7 nucleotides match TRBD2. Germline trimming cut 4 bases from V and 2 bases from J; bases unmatched to any gene: 5. The V gene's germline CDR1 is SGHTA and CDR2 FQGNSA. The CDR3 totals 15 residues. The CDR3 DNA is TGTGCCAGCAGCTATATAGCGGGCACCTACAATGAGCAGTTCTTC. Its protein is CASSYIAGTYNEQFF.

V is TRBV25-1 and J is TRBJ2-1; 15 bases line up with TRBD2. The V segment lost 4 bases and the J segment 4 bases; nucleotides outside the gene matches: 5. The CDR3 extends over 17 amino acids. Germline assignment: CDR1 MGHDK and CDR2 SYGVNS. The CDR3: CASSGWTSGREYNEQFF. In DNA form, the CDR3 reads TGTGCCAGCAGTGGCTGGACTAGCGGGAGGGAATACAATGAGCAGTTCTTC.

The chain couples TRBV2 to TRBJ2-5; maybe TRBD1 (6 bases). The CDR3 totals 13 residues. CDR1 and CDR2 (germline): SNHLY, FYNNEI. CDR3 in DNA: TGTTCGGTACAGGGACCGTACCAAGAGACCCAGTACTTC. Protein: CSVQGPYQETQYF.

The V and J genes are TRBV5-6 and TRBJ2-1; no definite D call. Trimming stripped 5 bases from V and 4 bases from J, with 13 bases between. The CDR3 loop spans 14 amino acids. Germline V gives CDR1 SGHDT, CDR2 YYEEEE. The CDR3 region has the DNA TGTGCCAGCAGTCATTGGTCGGGTTACAATGAGCAGTTCTTC. Translation: CASSHWSGYNEQFF. Full variable domain (outside the CDR3, taken from reference TRBV5-6 and TRBJ2-1): DAGVTQSPTHLIKTRGQQVTLRCSPKSGHDTVSWYQQALGQGPQFIFQYYEEEERQRGNFPDRFSGHQFPNYSSELNVNALLLGDSALYLCASSHWSGYNEQFFGPGTRLTVL.

The chain employs TRBV4-3 and TRBJ1-5; 8 bases are a match to TRBD1. This CDR3 contains 16 residues. With V trimmed by 2 bases and J by 5 bases, 8 bases remained unmatched. Germline loops: CDR1 LGHNA, CDR2 YSLEER. Here the CDR3 DNA reads TGCGCCAGCAGCCAATCAACAGGGGGATTCTATCAGCCCCAGCATTTT. Translation gives CASSQSTGGFYQPQHF.

V and J are TRBV6-5 and TRBJ1-6; D remains ambiguous. V dropped 0 bases and J dropped 10 bases, with 7 bases sitting between them. The CDR3 spans 13 residues. Germline V gene sequence: CDR1 MNHEY, CDR2 SVGAGI. The CDR3 sequence: CASSYSGWSPLHF. Here the CDR3 DNA reads TGTGCCAGCAGTTACTCGGGATGGTCACCCCTCCACTTT.

The rearrangement links TRBV27 to TRBJ2-5; tentative D call: TRBD2 (6 bases). The V gene's germline CDR1 is MNHEY and CDR2 SMNVEV (reference sequence). The CDR3 contains 15 residues. The V and J ends lost 6 bases and 5 bases respectively, with 19 bases between them. The CDR3 DNA reads TGTGCCAGCAGGCGGGATTTCGGGGATCAGGAGACCCAGTACTTC. The encoded protein is CASRRDFGDQETQYF.

J is TRBJ2-3 and V is TRBV29-1, with 14 bases matching TRBD2. In germline, CDR1 is SQVTM, CDR2 ANQGSEA. The trim removed 6 bases at V and 2 bases at J, leaving 10 bases unmatched. The CDR3 length is 17 residues. CDR3 bases: TGCAGCGTATCCGGGACTAGCGGGAGATCCGCCACAGATACGCAGTATTTT. Translation: CSVSGTSGRSATDTQYF.

V usage is TRBV13 and J usage is TRBJ2-5; D not certain. The germline V gene encodes CDR1 PRHDT and CDR2 FYEKMQ (reference sequence). Trimming took 2 bases from V and 5 from J, leaving 12 bases between them. CDR3 length equals 14 residues. CDR3 amino acids: CASSLPSDPETQYF. For the CDR3, the DNA is TGTGCCAGCAGCTTACCGTCCGACCCGGAGACCCAGTACTTC.

The CDR3 sequence: CASSYNPREGAGEQYF. DNA for the CDR3: TGTGCCAGCAGTTACAACCCCCGGGAGGGGGCAGGCGAGCAGTACTTC. The V call is TRBV6-5, the J call TRBJ2-7, with a weak D call TRBD2 (8 bases). The V and J ends lost 2 bases and 6 bases respectively, with 20 bases between them. Germline loops: CDR1 MNHEY, CDR2 SVGAGI. This CDR3 region has 16 residues.

V gene TRBV21-1 combines with J gene TRBJ2-1; the D call in the table, TRBD2, was not verified against the DNA. TRBV21-1 is labeled a pseudogene. The CDR3 covers 17 residues. The CDR3 sequence is CASSKGVDRAIHYRQFF. For the CDR3, the DNA is TGTGCCAGCAGCAAAGGGGTCGACCGAGCGATTCATTATCGGCAGTTCTTC.

V and J are TRBV27 and TRBJ1-2, with a possible D match to TRBD1 (5 bases). V was trimmed by 6 bases and J by 4 bases, leaving 12 bases between them. The CDR3 contains 13 residues. Germline lookup yields CDR1 MNHEY and CDR2 SMNVEV (reference sequence). This CDR3 reads CASRSGHPYGYTF. CDR3 bases: TGTGCCAGCAGATCCGGACACCCCTATGGCTACACCTTC.

This clone has just one count. The CDR3 sequence: CASKGFGEKLFF. CDR3 nucleotide sequence: TGTGCCAGCAAAGGGTTTGGGGAAAAACTGTTTTTT. The chain uses TRBV27 and TRBJ1-4, with D uncertain. Between the trimmed V and J ends, which lost 7 bases and 8 bases, there was a span of 11 bases. Germline V gene sequence: CDR1 MNHEY, CDR2 SMNVEV (reference sequence). CDR3 size: 12 residues.

In regard to this clone: The same CDR3 also results from other DNA sequences found in this sample. V is TRBV27 and J is TRBJ1-2; D not resolved. The V gene's germline CDR1 is MNHEY and CDR2 SMNVEV (reference sequence). This CDR3 is built from 13 residues. V lost 2 bases and J 2 bases, leaving 6 bases between the germline ends. This CDR3 is CASSLVKNYGYTF. As DNA, the CDR3 is TGTGCCAGCAGTTTAGTCAAGAACTATGGCTACACCTTC.

The genes are TRBV27 and TRBJ2-7; no reliable D call. Trimming took 2 bases from V and 4 from J, leaving 12 bases between them. Germline assignment: CDR1 MNHEY and CDR2 SMNVEV (reference sequence). This CDR3 has 14 amino acids. In nucleotides, the CDR3 is TGTGCCAGCAGTTTACTCCCCGCCTTTTACGAGCAGTACTTC. This encodes CASSLLPAFYEQYF.

This clone appeared once. The chain joins TRBV7-8 to TRBJ2-1, with TRBD2 identical over 9 bases. The ends lost 5 bases at V and 4 bases at J; junction bases unmatched: 9. CDR1 and CDR2 from the germline V gene are SGHVS and FQNEAQ. The length of the CDR3 is 16 residues. For the CDR3, the DNA is TGTGCCAGCAGCCTCACGACTAGCGGACTTTACAATGAGCAGTTCTTC. Translation: CASSLTTSGLYNEQFF.